This T cell receptor beta chain originates from a study of PD-1 blockade in classical Hodgkin lymphoma. The overall study: Every 2 weeks, patients had 3 mg/kg nivolumab intravenously.

Profiled with immunoSEQ multiplex PCR; TCRdb holds only in-frame clones, not every one. The sample consists of about 46,000 clones, 80% of them appearing once. Turning to this clone: The target antigen is unknown.

Following autologous stem cell transplantation, relapse occurred in every patient, and exposure to brentuximab vedotin varied. Study-level points and caveats: Prior therapy or disease activity may underlie the repertoire differences, whose causes remain undefined. CD4+ TCR diversity rose significantly by C4D1, and CD8+ TCR diversity did not.

This CDR3 has 15 amino acids. V was pared by 5 bases and J by 7 bases, with 20 bases between. The V gene's germline CDR1 is SGHDN and CDR2 FVKESK. This clonotype was sampled from a human donor with classical Hodgkin lymphoma. The V call is TRBV14, the J call TRBJ1-2; D is undetermined. Sequenced material: peripheral blood mononuclear cells (PBMCs), taken before the second cycle of nivolumab. The CDR3 nucleotides are TGTGCCAGCAGCTTATCCACGGTCAGGTCGGGTGGCTACACCTTC. Residues: CASSLSTVRSGGYTF.